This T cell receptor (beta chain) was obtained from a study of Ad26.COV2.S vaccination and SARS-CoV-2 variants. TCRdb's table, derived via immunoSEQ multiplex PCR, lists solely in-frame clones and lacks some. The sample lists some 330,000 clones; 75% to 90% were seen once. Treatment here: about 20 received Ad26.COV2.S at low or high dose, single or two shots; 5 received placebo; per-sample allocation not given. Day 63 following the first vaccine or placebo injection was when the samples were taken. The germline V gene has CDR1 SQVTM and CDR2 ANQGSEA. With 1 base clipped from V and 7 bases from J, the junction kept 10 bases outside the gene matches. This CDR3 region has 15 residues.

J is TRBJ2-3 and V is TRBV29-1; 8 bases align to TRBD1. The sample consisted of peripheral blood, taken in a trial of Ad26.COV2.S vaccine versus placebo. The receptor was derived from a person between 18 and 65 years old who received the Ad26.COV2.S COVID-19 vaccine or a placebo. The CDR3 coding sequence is TGCAGCGTTGAAGGTGGGGAGACAGGGGAGAATACGCAGTATTTT. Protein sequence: CSVEGGETGENTQYF.